The sequence of this TCR beta chain was determined in a study of shared clonotypes between healthy human individuals. The ends lost 5 bases at V and 2 bases at J; junction bases unmatched: 5. The CDR3 totals 14 residues. Germline V gives CDR1 SNHLY, CDR2 FYNNEI. Here immunoSEQ multiplex PCR was the method, and the copy in TCRdb shows in-frame clones only, minus some. In the table there are more than 2 million clones, about 95% of which are singletons. CD45RO-negative, CCR7-selected cells formed the naive CD8 fraction, which excluded terminally differentiated effector memory CD45RA+ cells. The chain couples TRBV2 to TRBJ2-7; 8 nucleotides agree with TRBD1. The TCR originated in a man aged 18 to 35 in good health. The specimen was naive CD8+ T cells sorted from blood. The CDR3 loop is CASSSGTGPYEQYF. The CDR3 DNA reads TGTGCCAGCAGTTCCGGGACAGGCCCCTACGAGCAGTACTTC.